This T cell receptor (beta chain) was sequenced during a study of shared clonotypes between healthy human individuals. Across the study: Samples came from two female and three male donors aged 18 to 49. The study used three CD4 naive, three CD4 memory, two CD8 naive and one CD8 memory plate per donor.

Positively selected for CCR7, the CD45RO-negative cells used as naive CD8 cells excluded terminally differentiated effector memory CD45RA+ cells. Donors were healthy HIV-negative adults without recent acute infections or vaccinations. The donors were all Caucasian adults (living in Nashville, Tennessee). The protocol was immunoSEQ multiplex PCR, while the TCRdb copy is restricted to in-frame clones and leaves out a portion. Of about 2.1 million clones listed, 80% to 95% are singletons. Germline V CDR1 and CDR2: MDHEN, SYDVKM. The CDR3 loop spans 14 amino acids. V shed 6 bases and J shed 2 bases, with 14 bases lying between them.

Sequencing was performed on naive CD8+ T cells from PBMCs. This chain uses TRBV28 with TRBJ2-7, with D possibly TRBD1 on 5 matching bases. The sequence came from a man between 18 and 35 years old in good health. Some clones in this sample may be carry-over from other donors' samples. This chain's CDR3 is CASRATVNPYEQYF. The DNA for the CDR3 is TGTGCCAGCAGGGCGACAGTAAATCCCTACGAGCAGTACTTC.